One and the same sample provided the 32 T cell receptor beta chains below, sequenced in a study of CD8 T cells in Susac syndrome. After extraction with the RNeasy kit, roughly 0.45 to 1 ug of the RNA was reverse transcribed using random hexamers. TCRdb used MiXCR to reprocess the immunoSEQ multiplex PCR reads, holding one entry per CDR3 protein. The repertoire holds under 200,000 distinct CDR3 sequences, with 85% to 95% as singletons. Sequencing used CD4+ T cells from PBMCs. The receptors shown here come from a human donor with Susac syndrome.

The rearrangement uses TRBV29-1 and TRBJ1-1; the D gene is possibly TRBD1 (5 bases). The CDR3 totals 15 residues. The germline V and J ends were trimmed by 3 bases and 0 bases, with 14 bases remaining between them. Germline CDR1 reads SQVTM; CDR2 reads ANQGSEA. CDR3 DNA sequence: TGCAGCGTTGAGGGGCCCCAGGGCATGAACACTGAAGCTTTCTTT. The encoded protein is CSVEGPQGMNTEAFF.

This sequence joins TRBV2 and TRBJ1-5, with a tentative D call TRBD1 (6 bases). From germline, CDR1 is SNHLY and CDR2 FYNNEI. V lost 9 bases and J 2 bases, leaving 14 bases between the germline ends. This CDR3 has 14 amino acids. The CDR3 nucleotides read TGTGCCAGTGGTGAGGGGGAACGCAATCAGCCCCAGCATTTT. Translating it yields CASGEGERNQPQHF.

The chain has TRBV29-1 and TRBJ2-5; D is undetermined. This CDR3 is 12 amino acids long. Germline CDR1 is SQVTM and CDR2 is ANQGSEA. Trimming removed 3 bases from V and 5 bases from J, with 10 bases in between. The DNA for the CDR3 is TGCAGCGTTGACGACCAGGTGGAGACCCAGTACTTC. Protein product: CSVDDQVETQYF. Together with reference TRBV29-1 and TRBJ2-5, the CDR3 gives the full variable domain: SAVISQKPSRDICQRGTSLTIQCQVDSQVTMMFWYRQQPGQSLTLIATANQGSEATYESGFVIDKFPISRPNLTFSTLTVSNMSPEDSSIYLCSVDDQVETQYFGPGTRLLVL.

This chain connects TRBV5-1 to TRBJ2-1, with 12 bases fitting TRBD2. Germline assignment: CDR1 SGHRS and CDR2 YFSETQ. The CDR3 loop spans 16 amino acids. The V gene end was trimmed by 4 bases and the J gene end by 9 bases; junction bases not matched to a gene: 11. The CDR3 DNA reads TGCGCCAGCAGCCCCGGGGCTAGCGGGGGGGCCGGTGAGCAGTTCTTC. Protein product: CASSPGASGGAGEQFF.

The chain recombines TRBV4-3 with TRBJ2-7; D may match TRBD1 or TRBD2 (6 bases each). Germline-derived CDR1 and CDR2 are LGHNA and YSLEER. V lost 2 bases to trimming and J lost 7 bases, with 24 bases between them. This CDR3 contains 17 residues. CDR3 protein: CASSQSRGRITGSEQYF. CDR3 sequence (DNA): TGCGCCAGCAGCCAATCCCGGGGGCGCATTACGGGGTCGGAGCAGTACTTC.

This chain connects TRBV19 to TRBJ1-1, with D possibly TRBD1 on 5 matching bases. The CDR3 consists of 13 residues. V lost 4 bases to trimming and J lost 4 bases, with 10 bases between them. Germline V lookup: CDR1 LNHDA, CDR2 SQIVND (reference sequence). This CDR3 reads CASSTGMGTEAFF. CDR3 DNA sequence: TGTGCCAGTAGTACAGGGATGGGCACTGAAGCTTTCTTT.

The V and J genes are TRBV7-9 and TRBJ1-4, with 7 bases lining up with TRBD1. The CDR3 loop spans 14 amino acids. CDR1 SEHNR and CDR2 FQNEAQ come from the germline V gene (reference sequence). The V and J ends lost 5 bases and 11 bases, in that order; junction bases with no gene match: 11. The CDR3 coding sequence is TGTGCCAGCAGCCGGGACAGTGGGGTGATTAAACTGTTTTTT. This gives the protein CASSRDSGVIKLFF.

The rearrangement uses TRBV6-5 and TRBJ1-2; possible D gene TRBD1, 5 bases. V gave up 2 bases and J gave up 5 bases, with 9 bases separating them. Germline CDR1 MNHEY, CDR2 SVGAGI. There are 13 residues in the CDR3. The CDR3 DNA reads TGTGCCAGCAGTTACACCAGGGAATATGGCTACACCTTC. As protein: CASSYTREYGYTF.

This clonotype was recorded once. CDR3 amino acids: CSVEGMQGQPQHF. The CDR3 coding sequence is TGCAGCGTTGAAGGCATGCAGGGCCAGCCCCAGCATTTT. This chain uses TRBV29-1 with TRBJ1-5, with TRBD1 as a possible D gene (5 bases). V lost 1 base and J 7 bases, leaving 11 bases between the germline ends. CDR3 size: 13 residues. Germline CDR1 SQVTM, CDR2 ANQGSEA.

This clonotype was seen a single time. The chain joins TRBV12-3 or TRBV12-4 to TRBJ1-2, with 7 nucleotides matching TRBD1. The length of the CDR3 is 15 residues. V shed 2 bases and J 3 bases; nucleotides not matched to a gene: 6. The CDR3 DNA follows: TGTGCCAGCAGTTTACCGAAGACAGGGCACTATGGCTACACCTTC. This encodes CASSLPKTGHYGYTF.

This clonotype was observed a single time. The rearrangement joins TRBV6-2 or TRBV6-3 to TRBJ2-7; TRBD2 might be the D (5 bases). Trimming stripped 6 bases from V and 6 bases from J, with 21 bases between. Germline V gene lookup returns CDR1 MNHEY and CDR2 SVGEGT. This CDR3 contains 15 residues. The CDR3 loop reads CASSSVLAIGLEQYF. For the CDR3, the DNA is TGTGCCAGCAGCTCGGTCCTAGCAATCGGGCTCGAGCAGTACTTC.

The genes are TRBV12-3 or TRBV12-4 and TRBJ2-2; the D gene is possibly TRBD1 (6 bases). Trimming cost V 5 bases and J 1 base, with 8 bases left between them. The CDR3 is 14 residues long. The CDR3 loop reads CASSKGQNTGELFF. The DNA of the CDR3 is TGTGCCAGCAGTAAGGGACAGAACACCGGGGAGCTGTTTTTT.

Comments on this clonotype: Germline is not matched at one junction end, which may reflect a read error. J is TRBJ2-1 and V is TRBV29-1, with 9 bases fitting TRBD1. CDR3 length: 14 amino acids. CDR1 and CDR2 from the germline V gene are SQVTM and ANQGSEA. The CDR3 loop reads CSAERDRAYNEQFF. In nucleotides, the CDR3 is TGCAGCGCTGAACGGGACAGGGCTTACAATGAGCAGTTCTTC.

V and J are TRBV18 and TRBJ2-7; TRBD2 matches 7 bases. This CDR3 has 15 residues. Looked up from germline, CDR1 is KGHSH and CDR2 is LQKENI. The trim removed 2 bases at V and 3 bases at J, leaving 7 bases unmatched. Here the CDR3 reads CASSPDGGRGYEQYF. The DNA of the CDR3 is TGTGCCAGCTCACCAGACGGGGGGAGAGGCTACGAGCAGTACTTC.

The chain links TRBV29-1 to TRBJ2-7; a weak D match, TRBD1 (6 bases). The germline CDR1 and CDR2 sequences are SQVTM and ANQGSEA. The CDR3 consists of 10 residues. Between the trimmed V and J ends, which lost 7 bases and 6 bases, there was a span of 10 bases. CDR3 residues: CSARDTEQYF. The DNA for the CDR3 is TGCAGCGCCCGGGACACCGAGCAGTACTTC.

The chain employs TRBV24-1 and TRBJ2-2, with D possibly matching TRBD1 (6 bases). CDR3 length equals 17 residues. In germline, CDR1 is KGHDR, CDR2 SFDVKD. The germline V and J ends were trimmed by 3 bases and 2 bases, with 15 bases remaining between them. CDR3 protein: CATSDPSGHDNTGELFF. The DNA for the CDR3 is TGTGCCACCAGTGATCCTTCGGGACACGATAACACCGGGGAGCTGTTTTTT.

This sequence joins TRBV18 and TRBJ1-1; possibly TRBD1 for D (6 bases). This CDR3 spans 15 amino acids. V gave up 8 bases and J gave up 4 bases, with 20 bases separating them. The germline gives CDR1 KGHSH, CDR2 LQKENI. The CDR3: CASADVGGQVTEAFF. CDR3 DNA sequence: TGTGCCAGCGCTGACGTGGGGGGGCAGGTCACTGAAGCTTTCTTT. Variable domain in full (rest from reference TRBV18 and TRBJ1-1): NAGVMQNPRHLVRRRGQEARLRCSPMKGHSHVYWYRQLPEEGLKFMVYLQKENIIDESGMPKERFSAEFPKEGPSILRIQQVVRGDSAAYFCASADVGGQVTEAFFGQGTRLTVV.

This chain joins TRBV29-1 and TRBJ1-6, with TRBD1 matching 8 bases. Germline V gene lookup returns CDR1 SQVTM and CDR2 ANQGSEA. The CDR3 sequence is 13 residues long. V was clipped by 4 bases and J by 8 bases; unmatched bases: 4. The chain's CDR3 is CSVAGGDDSPLHF. CDR3 nucleotide sequence: TGCAGCGTTGCAGGGGGCGATGATTCACCCCTCCACTTT.

This clonotype was seen once. The chain joins TRBV29-1 to TRBJ1-1; maybe TRBD1 (6 bases). V lost 0 bases and J lost 1, with 15 bases in between. The CDR3 consists of 16 residues. Germline CDR1 SQVTM, CDR2 ANQGSEA. DNA of the CDR3: TGCAGCGTTGAAGATCGGAAGATGGGGGCGAACACTGAAGCTTTCTTT. It specifies CSVEDRKMGANTEAFF.

The chain has TRBV30 and TRBJ2-2; a weak D match, TRBD2 (6 bases). V was shortened by 8 bases and J by 3 bases, with 22 bases between the two germline ends. CDR1 and CDR2 from the germline V gene are GTSNPN and SVGIG (reference sequence). This CDR3 is built from 16 residues. CDR3 sequence (DNA): TGTGCCAGCTCCGCTGGAGGGCCGCCCGACACCGGGGAGCTGTTTTTT. Translated: CASSAGGPPDTGELFF.

V is TRBV20-1 and J is TRBJ2-6; D gene unclear. Trimming took 1 base from V and 0 from J, leaving 4 bases between them. The V gene's germline CDR1 is DFQATT and CDR2 SNEGSKA (reference sequence). The CDR3 length is 14 residues. The CDR3 loop reads CSARGDSGANVLTF. The CDR3 bases are TGCAGTGCTAGAGGGGACTCTGGGGCCAACGTCCTGACTTTC.

This clonotype has just a few counts. The chain combines TRBV12-3 or TRBV12-4 with TRBJ2-7; the D call may be TRBD1 or TRBD2 (5 bases each). This CDR3 spans 11 amino acids. Trimming shortened V by 5 bases and J by 6 bases, and 8 bases separated the two germline ends. CDR3 residues: CASSPGREQYF. In DNA, the CDR3 is TGTGCCAGCAGTCCGGGACGCGAGCAGTACTTC.

J is TRBJ2-3 and V is TRBV20-1; 11 nucleotides agree with TRBD2. Trimming took 2 bases from V and 8 from J; bases not matched to a gene: 0. Germline CDR1 DFQATT, CDR2 SNEGSKA (reference sequence). The CDR3 is 12 amino acids. Written as DNA, the CDR3 is TGCAGTGCTAGACTAGCGGGGGGTACGCAGTATTTT. Its protein is CSARLAGGTQYF.

CDR3 nucleotide sequence: TGTGCCAGCAGCTTAGCGCGGAAGGGGCCCTACGAGCAGTACTTC. The encoded protein is CASSLARKGPYEQYF. The J gene is TRBJ2-7, the V gene TRBV7-8; a possible D gene is TRBD1 (5 bases). CDR1 and CDR2 (germline): SGHVS, FQNEAQ. Trimming took off 0 bases at V and 2 bases at J, with 11 bases between the two ends. This CDR3 has 15 amino acids.

The chain recombines TRBV7-2 with TRBJ2-1, with TRBD2 matching over 10 bases. The length of the CDR3 is 15 residues. CDR1 and CDR2 from the germline V gene are SGHTA and FQGNSA. Trimming at V came to 5 bases and at J to 2 bases, leaving 3 bases not matched to a gene. The CDR3 DNA is TGTGCCAGCAGCAGCGGGGGGGGAACCTACAATGAGCAGTTCTTC. Translated: CASSSGGGTYNEQFF.

The rearrangement uses TRBV7-2 and TRBJ1-1; perhaps TRBD1 as D (5 bases). Between the trimmed V and J ends, which lost 5 bases and 12 bases, there was a span of 22 bases. This CDR3 has 14 amino acids. Per the germline V gene, CDR1 is SGHTA and CDR2 is FQGNSA. The CDR3 DNA follows: TGTGCCAGCAGCCCCGGGCGGTCCGGGACGATGTCTTTCTTT. Translating gives CASSPGRSGTMSFF.

The chain has TRBV29-1 and TRBJ1-1; the D is unclear. The germline V gene has CDR1 SQVTM and CDR2 ANQGSEA. V was shortened by 3 bases and J by 0 bases, with 17 bases between the two germline ends. CDR3 size: 16 residues. The CDR3 sequence is CSVDNQNSRMNTEAFF. The CDR3, as DNA: TGCAGCGTTGATAATCAGAACAGCCGCATGAACACTGAAGCTTTCTTT.

The V and J genes are TRBV30 and TRBJ1-5; D perhaps matches TRBD1 (5 bases). The CDR3 runs to 15 residues. CDR1 and CDR2 from the germline V gene are GTSNPN and SVGIG (reference sequence). V shed 2 bases and J shed 0 bases, with 11 bases lying between them. CDR3: CAWSPGPPSNQPQHF. CDR3 nucleotide sequence: TGTGCCTGGAGTCCGGGGCCCCCTAGCAATCAGCCCCAGCATTTT.

The chain couples TRBV12-3 or TRBV12-4 to TRBJ1-1, with a possible D match to TRBD1 (6 bases). V was cut by 6 bases and J by 12 bases, with 23 bases left in between. The CDR3 sequence is 14 residues long. The DNA for the CDR3 is TGTGCCAGCAGATTTGACGGTCGGGGGCCTGCAACTTTCTTT. It specifies CASRFDGRGPATFF.

This clonotype was seen once. The chain uses TRBV6-6 and TRBJ1-5, with 7 bases lining up with TRBD1. The V and J ends lost 7 bases and 4 bases, in that order; junction bases with no gene match: 10. Germline V gene sequence: CDR1 MNHNY, CDR2 SVGAGI (reference sequence). CDR3 length equals 15 residues. CDR3 amino acids: CASTRGQGGNQPQHF. CDR3 bases: TGTGCCAGCACCAGGGGCCAGGGGGGGAATCAGCCCCAGCATTTT.

The V call is TRBV7-3, the J call TRBJ2-5; tentative D call: TRBD2 (5 bases). Germline V gives CDR1 SGHTA, CDR2 FQGTGA. The CDR3 has 13 residues. The V gene lost 5 bases and the J gene lost 5 bases, with 12 bases spanning the gap. CDR3 sequence reads: CASSRGVSETQYF. Written as DNA, the CDR3 is TGTGCCAGCAGCCGGGGTGTATCGGAGACCCAGTACTTC.

The chain combines TRBV7-2 with TRBJ2-5; 14 positions match TRBD2. V lost 5 bases to trimming and J lost 5 bases; unmatched junction nucleotides: 7. Germline loops: CDR1 SGHTA, CDR2 FQGNSA. The CDR3 has 16 amino acids. The CDR3 spells CASSPGLAGGWETQYF. CDR3 nucleotides: TGTGCCAGCAGCCCCGGACTAGCGGGGGGATGGGAGACCCAGTACTTC. The full variable domain, with the rest looked up from reference TRBV7-2 and TRBJ2-5, is GAGVSQSPSNKVTEKGKDVELRCDPISGHTALYWYRQSLGQGLEFLIYFQGNSAPDKSGLPSDRFSAERTGGSVSTLTIQRTQQEDSAVYLCASSPGLAGGWETQYFGPGTRLLVL.